The rows below give T cell receptor beta chains drawn from one sample of a study of metastatic and nonmetastatic thyroid tumors. TCRdb re-analyzed the PCR reads through MiXCR. This sample has around 17,000 clones, with around 13% found just once. Sequencing input: tumor tissue. All receptors come from a female donor with papillary thyroid cancer or a benign thyroid nodule (not recorded which). Some clones in this sample may be carry-over from other donors' samples. Each CDR3 is given with its conserved first and last residue. D genes are given only for firm matches. The size of a clone is reported for some rows only, either as once, few or many, or as a class for expanded clones.

cdr3_length	clone_size	d_call	v_call	j_call	cdr3_nt	cdr3_aa
14	many	NA	TRBV12-3/TRBV12-4	TRBJ2-7	TGTGCCAGCAGTTTAGGGCAGGGAAGGGACGAGCAGTACTTC	CASSLGQGRDEQYF
15	medium-sized	NA	TRBV13	TRBJ2-2	TGTGCCAGCAGCTTAGCGGCAGGCTACACCGGGGAGCTGTTTTTT	CASSLAAGYTGELFF
15	NA	NA	TRBV9	TRBJ2-4	TGTGCCAGCAGCGTAAGGCCAATCAGGGCTGACATTCAGTACTTC	CASSVRPIRADIQYF
13	many	NA	TRBV20-1	TRBJ1-1	TGCAGTGCTCAGGGGACGGGAAACACTGAAGCTTTCTTT	CSAQGTGNTEAFF
14	many	NA	TRBV6-1	TRBJ2-3	TGTGCCAGCAGTGAATATATGGGGCGCGATACGCAGTATTTT	CASSEYMGRDTQYF
15	NA	TRBD2	TRBV4-2	TRBJ2-7	TGTGCCAGCAGCCAAGTGCAGCGGGGCTCCTACGAGCAGTACTTC	CASSQVQRGSYEQYF
13	many	NA	TRBV27	TRBJ2-1	TGTGCCAGCAGTTTACACAACTACAATGAGCAGTTCTTC	CASSLHNYNEQFF
16	many	NA	TRBV5-8	TRBJ1-3	TGTGCCAGCAGCCCCCAGCCGTCTACCTCTGGAAACACCATATATTTT	CASSPQPSTSGNTIYF
18	many	NA	TRBV19	TRBJ1-3	TGTGCCAGTAGTATAGATAATGCGGACAGCTACTCTGGAAACACCATATATTTT	CASSIDNADSYSGNTIYF
13	few	NA	TRBV12-3/TRBV12-4	TRBJ2-2	TGTGCCAGCAGGAGTATTTTGCCCGGGGAGCTGTTTTTT	CASRSILPGELFF
17	few	TRBD1	TRBV5-1	TRBJ2-5	TGCGCCAGCAGCTGGAGGACAGGGGCGTTCGAAGGCGAGACCCAGTACTTC	CASSWRTGAFEGETQYF
13	many	NA	TRBV7-3	TRBJ2-2	TGTGCCAGCGGGCCAGAGAACACCGGGGAGCTGTTTTTT	CASGPENTGELFF
16	few	TRBD2	TRBV6-1	TRBJ2-7	TGTGCCAGCAGGGCCCCGTTGGTGGCGGGGGGCTACGAGCAGTACTTC	CASRAPLVAGGYEQYF
16	many	NA	TRBV5-8	TRBJ1-3	TGTGCCAGCAGCTTGGGCCGTGTCAGCTCTGGAAACACCATATATTTT	CASSLGRVSSGNTIYF
17	medium-sized	NA	TRBV6-2/TRBV6-3	TRBJ2-1	TGTGCCAGCAGTTACTCGATAGACTATCCCTCCTACAATGAGCAGTTCTTC	CASSYSIDYPSYNEQFF
16	many	TRBD2	TRBV6-1	TRBJ2-7	TGTGCCAGCAGTCGCCCGACTAGCGGGAATTCCTACGAGCAGTACTTC	CASSRPTSGNSYEQYF
17	many	NA	TRBV6-1	TRBJ1-2	TGTGCCAGCCGGGGATCAGGGGCCCGTCAAGCCAACTATGGCTACACCTTC	CASRGSGARQANYGYTF
15	medium-sized	NA	TRBV6-5	TRBJ1-2	TGTGCCAGCAGTTACTCCACCGTTCTCCCGATGGGCTACACCTTC	CASSYSTVLPMGYTF
13	many	TRBD2	TRBV20-1	TRBJ2-1	TGCAGCGCAGCGGGGACTTCCTACAATGAGCAGTTCTTC	CSAAGTSYNEQFF
14	large	NA	TRBV5-1	TRBJ1-2	TGCGCCAGCAGCATCGGGACTCCCAACTATGGCTACACCTTC	CASSIGTPNYGYTF
13	many	NA	TRBV15	TRBJ1-1	TGTGCGGGATCCCGGACAGTGAACACTGAAGCTTTCTTT	CAGSRTVNTEAFF
16	many	TRBD1	TRBV9	TRBJ2-2	TGTGCCAGCAGCGGGGGACAGGGTTATAGCACCGGGGAGCTGTTTTTT	CASSGGQGYSTGELFF
13	many	NA	TRBV29-1	TRBJ2-5	TGCAGCGTTGGTCAGGGTGGGCAAGAGACCCAGTACTTC	CSVGQGGQETQYF
15	many	TRBD1	TRBV19	TRBJ1-5	TGTGCCAGTAGTATGGTAGCAGGGGGCGAGCAGCCCCAGCATTTT	CASSMVAGGEQPQHF
14	NA	NA	TRBV6-1	TRBJ2-7	TGTGCCAGCGCCCAGACGGGGAGATCCTACGAGCAGTGCTTC	CASAQTGRSYEQCF
13	medium-sized	NA	TRBV6-6	TRBJ2-7	TGTGCCAGCAGTTACCTCGGACAGATCGAGCAGTACTTC	CASSYLGQIEQYF
15	many	TRBD1	TRBV24-1	TRBJ1-2	TGTGCCACCAGTGAGTCAGGGGGCGCCGGCTATGGCTACACCTTC	CATSESGGAGYGYTF
13	many	NA	TRBV11-2	TRBJ2-1	TGTGCCAGCAGCTTAGGTAGAAACAATGAGCAGTTCTTC	CASSLGRNNEQFF
15	NA	NA	TRBV28	TRBJ1-5	TGTGCCAGCAGGTCCCAGGGGTTAAGATGGCAGCCCCAGCATTTT	CASRSQGLRWQPQHF
12	medium-sized	NA	TRBV19	TRBJ2-1	TGTGCCAGTAGTATTGGTAACAATGAGCAGTTCTTC	CASSIGNNEQFF
17	many	TRBD1	TRBV9	TRBJ2-2	TGTGCCAGCAGCACACGCCGGGACAGGTCCGGGACCGGGGAGCTGTTTTTT	CASSTRRDRSGTGELFF
14	many	TRBD1	TRBV11-2	TRBJ1-4	TGTGCCAGCAGCACGACAGGGTGGCGTGAAAAACTGTTTTTT	CASSTTGWREKLFF
16	medium-sized	TRBD1	TRBV6-1	TRBJ1-2	TGTGCCAGCAGTCTCCCCGGGACAGGGGGTCCGGATGGCTACACCTTC	CASSLPGTGGPDGYTF
14	many	NA	TRBV10-1	TRBJ1-1	TGCGCCAGCAGTGAAGAGGGTGCGGAAACTGAAGCTTTCTTT	CASSEEGAETEAFF
17	NA	TRBD2	TRBV20-1	TRBJ2-1	TGCAGTGCTGACTGGGGACTAGCGGGAGGGCCGGTGAATGAGCAGTTCTTC	CSADWGLAGGPVNEQFF
15	many	NA	TRBV11-2	TRBJ2-7	TGTGCCAGCAGCGCAAGGTCGGTGCGATCCTACGAGCAGTACTTC	CASSARSVRSYEQYF
16	many	NA	TRBV10-3	TRBJ1-2	TGTGCCATCAGTGAGTCGACATTGGCAGGGGCGAGTGGCTACACCTTC	CAISESTLAGASGYTF
17	many	TRBD2	TRBV6-4	TRBJ2-5	TGTGCCAGCAGTGACTCAGGTAGCGGGGGCCCCCAAGAGACCCAGTACTTC	CASSDSGSGGPQETQYF
15	many	NA	TRBV7-3	TRBJ1-6	TGTGCCAGCAGCTTAACCCAGGGGAGTAATTCACCCCTCCACTTT	CASSLTQGSNSPLHF
18	many	TRBD2	TRBV12-3/TRBV12-4	TRBJ2-2	TGTGCCAGCAACGTCCTTGGAGGGACTAGCGACTTCACCGGGGAGCTGTTTTTT	CASNVLGGTSDFTGELFF
15	few	NA	TRBV19	TRBJ2-3	TGTGCCAGTAGTCCACGGGCCCCAAGGGCAGATACGCAGTATTTT	CASSPRAPRADTQYF
15	NA	NA	TRBV11-2	TRBJ2-1	TGTGCCAGCAGCCTTCTTCCAGGGTTCTACAATGAGCAGTTCTTC	CASSLLPGFYNEQFF
19	many	TRBD1	TRBV20-1	TRBJ2-4	TGCAGTGCTAGAGATATAGACAGGGGAACCCTACTAGCCAAAAACATTCAGTACTTC	CSARDIDRGTLLAKNIQYF
13	many	NA	TRBV10-3	TRBJ2-1	TGTGCCACCGGAAGGGCAGGGGAGAATGAGCAGTTCTTC	CATGRAGENEQFF
16	once	TRBD1	TRBV4-2	TRBJ1-5	TGTGCCAGCAGCCAACCGACAGGGGGGAGCAATCAGCCCCAGCATTTT	CASSQPTGGSNQPQHF
15	many	NA	TRBV7-9	TRBJ2-2	TGTGCCAGCAGACCCGGACAGGGAGGGTCCGGGGAGCTGTTTTTT	CASRPGQGGSGELFF
14	NA	NA	TRBV3-1	TRBJ2-7	TGTGCCAGCAGCCAAGTTGAGCCGACCTACGAGCAGTACTTC	CASSQVEPTYEQYF
15	many	NA	TRBV30	TRBJ1-3	TGTGCCTGGAGAAGGGACAATCTCTCTGGAAACACCATATATTTT	CAWRRDNLSGNTIYF
12	NA	NA	TRBV27	TRBJ2-2	TGTGCCAGCAAGCAGGTTGGCGGGGAGCTGTTTTTT	CASKQVGGELFF
15	many	NA	TRBV6-4	TRBJ1-4	TGTGCCAGCAGGGCCCCTCGGGGAGGATCGGAAAAACTGTTTTTT	CASRAPRGGSEKLFF